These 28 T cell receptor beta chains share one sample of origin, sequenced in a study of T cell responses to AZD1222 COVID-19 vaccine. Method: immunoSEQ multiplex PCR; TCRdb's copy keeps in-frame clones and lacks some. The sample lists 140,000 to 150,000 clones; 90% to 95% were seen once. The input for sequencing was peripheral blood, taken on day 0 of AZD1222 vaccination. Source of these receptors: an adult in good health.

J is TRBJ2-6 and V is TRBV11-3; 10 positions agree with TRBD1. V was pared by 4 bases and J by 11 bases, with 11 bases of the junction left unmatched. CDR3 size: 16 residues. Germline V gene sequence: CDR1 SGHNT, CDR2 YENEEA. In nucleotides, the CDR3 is TGTGCCAGCAGCTCGGGACAGGGGATCTCTCAGGACGTCCTGACTTTC. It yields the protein CASSSGQGISQDVLTF.

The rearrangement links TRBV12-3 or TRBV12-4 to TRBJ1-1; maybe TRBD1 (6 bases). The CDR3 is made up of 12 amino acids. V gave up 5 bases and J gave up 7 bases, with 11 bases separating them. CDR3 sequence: CASSPGHFEAFF. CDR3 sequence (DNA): TGTGCCAGCAGTCCGGGACATTTTGAAGCTTTCTTT.

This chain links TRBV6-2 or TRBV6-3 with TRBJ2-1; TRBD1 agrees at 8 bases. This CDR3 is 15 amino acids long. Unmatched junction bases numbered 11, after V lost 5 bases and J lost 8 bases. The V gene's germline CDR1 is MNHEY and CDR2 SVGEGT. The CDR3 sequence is CASSRWDRRWDEQFF. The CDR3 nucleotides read TGTGCCAGCAGTCGGTGGGACAGGAGGTGGGATGAGCAGTTCTTC.

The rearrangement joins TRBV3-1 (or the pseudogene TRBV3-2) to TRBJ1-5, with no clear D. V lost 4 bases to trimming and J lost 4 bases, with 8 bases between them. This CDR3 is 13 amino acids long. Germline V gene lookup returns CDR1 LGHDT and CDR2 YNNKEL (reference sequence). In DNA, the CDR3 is TGTGCCAGCAGCCTCGGACCAAATCAGCCCCAGCATTTT. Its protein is CASSLGPNQPQHF.

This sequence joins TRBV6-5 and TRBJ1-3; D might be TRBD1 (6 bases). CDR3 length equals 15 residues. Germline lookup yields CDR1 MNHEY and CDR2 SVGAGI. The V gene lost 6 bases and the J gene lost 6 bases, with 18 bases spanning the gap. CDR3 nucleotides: TGTGCCAGCAGCCGAGTGGAGGCAGGGGTAAACACCATATATTTT. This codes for CASSRVEAGVNTIYF.

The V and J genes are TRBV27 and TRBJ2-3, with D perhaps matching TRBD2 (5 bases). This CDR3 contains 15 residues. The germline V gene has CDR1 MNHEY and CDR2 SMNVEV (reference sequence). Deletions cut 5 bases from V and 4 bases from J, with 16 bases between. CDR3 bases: TGTGCCAGCAGTCCGGGGTTAGGCAGCGCAGATACGCAGTATTTT. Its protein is CASSPGLGSADTQYF.

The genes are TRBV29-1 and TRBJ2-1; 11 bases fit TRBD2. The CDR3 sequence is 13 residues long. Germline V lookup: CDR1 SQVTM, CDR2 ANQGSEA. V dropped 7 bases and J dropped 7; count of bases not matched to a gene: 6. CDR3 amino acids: CSALTSGANEQFF. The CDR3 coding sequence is TGCAGCGCCCTGACTAGCGGGGCAAATGAGCAGTTCTTC.

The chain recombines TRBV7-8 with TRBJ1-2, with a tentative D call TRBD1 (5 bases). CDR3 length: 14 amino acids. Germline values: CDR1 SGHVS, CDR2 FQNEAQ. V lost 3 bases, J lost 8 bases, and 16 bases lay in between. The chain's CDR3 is CASSLGPDISGYTF. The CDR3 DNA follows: TGTGCCAGCAGCTTGGGACCGGACATATCAGGCTACACCTTC.

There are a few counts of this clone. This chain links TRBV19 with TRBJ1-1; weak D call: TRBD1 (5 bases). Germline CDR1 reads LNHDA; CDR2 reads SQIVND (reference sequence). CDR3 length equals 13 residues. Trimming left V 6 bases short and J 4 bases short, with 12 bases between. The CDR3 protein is CASSLTGVTEAFF. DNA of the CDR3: TGTGCCAGTAGCCTAACGGGGGTCACTGAAGCTTTCTTT.

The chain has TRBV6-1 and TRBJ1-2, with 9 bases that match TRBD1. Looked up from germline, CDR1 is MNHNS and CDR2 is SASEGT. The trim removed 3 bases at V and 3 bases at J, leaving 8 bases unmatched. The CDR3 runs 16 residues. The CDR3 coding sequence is TGTGCCAGCAGTGATGGGACAGGGAGGGGATACTATGGCTACACCTTC. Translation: CASSDGTGRGYYGYTF.

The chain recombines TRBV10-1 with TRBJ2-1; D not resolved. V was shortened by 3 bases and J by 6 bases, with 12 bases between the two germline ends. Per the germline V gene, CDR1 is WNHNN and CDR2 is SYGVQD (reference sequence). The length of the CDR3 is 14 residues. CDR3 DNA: TGCGCCAGCAGTGACCGGTGGTGTAGCAATGAGCAGTTCTTC. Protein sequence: CASSDRWCSNEQFF.

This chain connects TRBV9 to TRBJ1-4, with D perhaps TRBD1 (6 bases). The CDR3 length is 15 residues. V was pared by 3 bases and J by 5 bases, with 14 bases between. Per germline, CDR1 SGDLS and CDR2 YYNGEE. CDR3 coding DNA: TGTGCCAGCAGCGCATCAGGGGTCTCCAATGAAAAACTGTTTTTT. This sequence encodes CASSASGVSNEKLFF.

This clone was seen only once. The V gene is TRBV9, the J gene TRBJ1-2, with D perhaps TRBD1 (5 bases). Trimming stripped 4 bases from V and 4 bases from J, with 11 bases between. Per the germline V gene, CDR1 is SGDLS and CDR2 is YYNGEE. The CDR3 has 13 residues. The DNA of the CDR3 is TGTGCCAGCAGCCGACAGCGTCTCTATGGCTACACCTTC. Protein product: CASSRQRLYGYTF.

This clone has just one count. The CDR3, as DNA: TGTGCCAGCACTTGGCGGAGGGGCTATGGCTACACCTTC. It codes for CASTWRRGYGYTF. The chain combines TRBV6-5 with TRBJ1-2; a possible D gene is TRBD1 (5 bases). This CDR3 region has 13 residues. CDR1 is MNHEY and CDR2 is SVGAGI in the germline V gene. V was pared by 7 bases and J by 4 bases, with 13 bases between.

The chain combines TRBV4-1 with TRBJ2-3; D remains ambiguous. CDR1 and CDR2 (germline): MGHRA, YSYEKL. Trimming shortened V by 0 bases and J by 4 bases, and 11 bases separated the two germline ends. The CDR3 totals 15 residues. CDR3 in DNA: TGCGCCAGCAGCCAAGAACCGGTACGTGCAGATACGCAGTATTTT. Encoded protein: CASSQEPVRADTQYF.

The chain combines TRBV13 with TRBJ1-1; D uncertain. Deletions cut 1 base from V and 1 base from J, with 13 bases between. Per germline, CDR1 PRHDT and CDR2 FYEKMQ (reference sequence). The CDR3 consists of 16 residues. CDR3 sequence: CASSLVGAGANTEAFF. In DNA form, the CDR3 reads TGTGCCAGCAGCTTAGTAGGCGCGGGAGCGAACACTGAAGCTTTCTTT. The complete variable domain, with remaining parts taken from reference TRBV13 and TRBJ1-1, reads AAGVIQSPRHLIKEKRETATLKCYPIPRHDTVYWYQQGPGQDPQFLISFYEKMQSDKGSIPDRFSAQQFSDYHSELNMSSLELGDSALYFCASSLVGAGANTEAFFGQGTRLTVV.

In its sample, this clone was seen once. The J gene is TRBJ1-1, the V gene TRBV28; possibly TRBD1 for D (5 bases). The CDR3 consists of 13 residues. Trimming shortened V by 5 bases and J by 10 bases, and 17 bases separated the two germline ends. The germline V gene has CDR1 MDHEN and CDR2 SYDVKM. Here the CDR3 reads CASSGRDSGGAFF. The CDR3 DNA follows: TGTGCCAGCAGTGGACGGGACTCCGGGGGAGCTTTCTTT. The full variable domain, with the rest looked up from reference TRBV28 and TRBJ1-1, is DVKVTQSSRYLVKRTGEKVFLECVQDMDHENMFWYRQDPGLGLRLIYFSYDVKMKEKGDIPEGYSVSREKKERFSLILESASTNQTSMYLCASSGRDSGGAFFGQGTRLTVV.

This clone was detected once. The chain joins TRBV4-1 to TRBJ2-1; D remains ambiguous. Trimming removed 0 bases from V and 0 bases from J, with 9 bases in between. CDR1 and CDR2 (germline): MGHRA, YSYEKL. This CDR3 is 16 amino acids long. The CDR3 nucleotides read TGCGCCAGCAGCCAAGATCGCGGTGACTCCTACAATGAGCAGTTCTTC. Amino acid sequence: CASSQDRGDSYNEQFF.

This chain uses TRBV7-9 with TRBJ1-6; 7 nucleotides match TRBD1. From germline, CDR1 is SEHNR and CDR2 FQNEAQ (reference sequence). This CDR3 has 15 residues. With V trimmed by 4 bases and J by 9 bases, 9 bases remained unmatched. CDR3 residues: CASSSQTGMRSPLHF. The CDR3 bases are TGTGCCAGCAGCTCACAGACAGGGATGCGTTCACCCCTCCACTTT. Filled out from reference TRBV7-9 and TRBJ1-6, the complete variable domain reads DTGVSQNPRHKITKRGQNVTFRCDPISEHNRLYWYRQTLGQGPEFLTYFQNEAQLEKSRLLSDRFSAERPKGSFSTLEIQRTEQGDSAMYLCASSSQTGMRSPLHFGNGTRLTVT.

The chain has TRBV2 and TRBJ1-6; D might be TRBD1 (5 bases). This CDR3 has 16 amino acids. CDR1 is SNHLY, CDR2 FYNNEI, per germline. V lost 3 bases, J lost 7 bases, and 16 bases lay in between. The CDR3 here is CASSDSPGRLNSPLHF. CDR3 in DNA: TGTGCCAGCAGTGATTCCCCGGGACGATTAAATTCACCCCTCCACTTT.

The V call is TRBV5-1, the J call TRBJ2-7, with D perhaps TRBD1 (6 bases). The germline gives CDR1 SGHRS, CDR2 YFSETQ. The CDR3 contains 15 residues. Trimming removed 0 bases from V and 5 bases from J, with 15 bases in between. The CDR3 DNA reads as TGCGCCAGCAGCTTGGGAGTCGCAGGGGTCCACGAGCAGTACTTC. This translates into CASSLGVAGVHEQYF.

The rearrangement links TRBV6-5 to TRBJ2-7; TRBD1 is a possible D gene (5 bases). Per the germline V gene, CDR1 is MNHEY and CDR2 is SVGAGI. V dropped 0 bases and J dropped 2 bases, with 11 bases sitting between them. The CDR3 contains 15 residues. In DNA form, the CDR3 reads TGTGCCAGCAGTTACTCTCTCGACAGTGCCTACGAGCAGTACTTC. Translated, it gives CASSYSLDSAYEQYF.

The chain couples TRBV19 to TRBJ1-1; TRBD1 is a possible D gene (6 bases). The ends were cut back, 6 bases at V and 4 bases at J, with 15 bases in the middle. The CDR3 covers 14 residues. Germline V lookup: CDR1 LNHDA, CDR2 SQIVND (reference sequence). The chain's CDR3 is CASRWLGAGTEAFF. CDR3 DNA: TGTGCCAGTAGATGGCTGGGGGCAGGCACTGAAGCTTTCTTT. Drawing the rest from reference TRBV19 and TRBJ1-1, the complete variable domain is DGGITQSPKYLFRKEGQNVTLSCEQNLNHDAMYWYRQDPGQGLRLIYYSQIVNDFQKGDIAEGYSVSREKKESFPLTVTSAQKNPTAFYLCASRWLGAGTEAFFGQGTRLTVV.

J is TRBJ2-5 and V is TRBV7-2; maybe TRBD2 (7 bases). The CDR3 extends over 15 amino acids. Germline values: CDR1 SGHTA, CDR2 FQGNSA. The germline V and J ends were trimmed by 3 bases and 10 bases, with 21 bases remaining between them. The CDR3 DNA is TGTGCCAGCAGCTTCGCCACGAGGGGAGGGGGGCTCCAGTACTTC. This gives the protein CASSFATRGGGLQYF. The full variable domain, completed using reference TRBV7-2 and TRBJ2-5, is GAGVSQSPSNKVTEKGKDVELRCDPISGHTALYWYRQSLGQGLEFLIYFQGNSAPDKSGLPSDRFSAERTGGSVSTLTIQRTQQEDSAVYLCASSFATRGGGLQYFGPGTRLLVL.

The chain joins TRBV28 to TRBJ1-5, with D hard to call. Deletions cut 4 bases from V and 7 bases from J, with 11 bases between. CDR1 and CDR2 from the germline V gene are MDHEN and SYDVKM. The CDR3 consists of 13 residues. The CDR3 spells CASSWGAGQPQHF. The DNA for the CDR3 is TGTGCCAGCAGTTGGGGAGCCGGGCAGCCCCAGCATTTT.

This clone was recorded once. The CDR3 region has the DNA TGCGCCAGCAGCTTAGCGTTAGGCACAGATACGCAGTATTTT. Protein product: CASSLALGTDTQYF. This chain joins TRBV5-1 and TRBJ2-3; D unclear. Trimming pared 2 bases from V and 1 base from J, leaving 8 bases between. Germline V gene data show CDR1 as SGHRS and CDR2 as YFSETQ. The CDR3 is made up of 14 amino acids. Full variable domain (rest looked up from reference TRBV5-1 and TRBJ2-3): KAGVTQTPRYLIKTRGQQVTLSCSPISGHRSVSWYQQTPGQGLQFLFEYFSETQRNKGNFPGRFSGRQFSNSRSEMNVSTLELGDSALYLCASSLALGTDTQYFGPGTRLTVL.

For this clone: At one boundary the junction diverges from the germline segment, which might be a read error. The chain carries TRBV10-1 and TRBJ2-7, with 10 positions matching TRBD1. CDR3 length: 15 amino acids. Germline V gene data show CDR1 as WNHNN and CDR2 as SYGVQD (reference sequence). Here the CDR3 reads CASSESDRGPCEQYF. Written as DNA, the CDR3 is TGCGCCAGCAGCGAGTCCGACAGGGGGCCGTGTGAGCAGTACTTC.

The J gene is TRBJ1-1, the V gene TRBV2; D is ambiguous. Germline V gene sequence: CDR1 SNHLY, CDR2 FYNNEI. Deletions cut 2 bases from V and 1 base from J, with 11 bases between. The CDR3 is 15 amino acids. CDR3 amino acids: CASSESRGRNTEAFF. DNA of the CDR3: TGTGCCAGCAGTGAAAGCCGGGGTCGGAACACTGAAGCTTTCTTT.